Following are 32 T cell receptor beta chains from one sample sequenced in a study of T cells expressing NK-cell markers (dated by TCRdb to about 2020). Library construction relied on 5' RACE. The instrument given in TCRdb is Illumina HiSeq 2000. Based on TCRdb reprocessing of the reads, there is one entry per CDR3 protein sequence, and DNA is missing. This specimen's table enumerates about 160,000 distinct CDR3 sequences. The ten top clones hold roughly 20% of the sample. Sample: blood T cells: a sorted CD56 or NKG2C T cell subset, CD4+ or CD8+ T cells, or bulk PBMC T cells (not recorded which). The receptors come from a woman between 18 and 70 years old in good health.

The V and J genes are TRBV15 and TRBJ2-7; TCRdb lists TRBD2, though no DNA is available to test this call. This CDR3 is 14 amino acids long. From germline, CDR1 is LNHNV and CDR2 YYDKDF (reference sequence). The CDR3 here is CATSVRTSGHEQYF.

The V and J genes are TRBV5-5 and TRBJ1-5. This CDR3 comprises 15 residues. Germline V gives CDR1 SGHKS, CDR2 YYEKEE (reference sequence). Here the CDR3 reads CASSLSAGGHQPQHF.

This rearrangement joins TRBV30 to TRBJ2-5; absent DNA, TCRdb's TRBD1 call cannot be checked. CDR3 length equals 18 residues. CDR1 and CDR2 (germline): GTSNPN, SVGIG (reference sequence). CDR3 sequence reads: CAWSPTWGTGGKQETQYF. The full variable domain, rest sourced from reference TRBV30 and TRBJ2-5, is SQTIHQWPATLVQPVGSPLSLECTVEGTSNPNLYWYRQAAGRGLQLLFYSVGIGQISSEVPQNLSASRPQDRQFILSSKKLLLSDSGFYLCAWSPTWGTGGKQETQYFGPGTRLLVL.

V and J are TRBV7-3 and TRBJ1-1; TCRdb's D call, TRBD1, is unchecked because there is no DNA. This CDR3 comprises 16 residues. The germline CDR1 and CDR2 sequences are SGHTA and FQGTGA. The CDR3 region is CASSPRTGAAISEAFF.

This rearrangement joins TRBV5-1 to TRBJ2-1; there is no DNA to check the TCRdb D call of TRBD2. Germline V gives CDR1 SGHRS, CDR2 YFSETQ. The CDR3 sequence is 12 residues long. CDR3 sequence: CARRGHDHEQFF.

The chain uses TRBV6-1 and TRBJ2-2; the TRBD2 assignment by TCRdb is unverifiable without DNA. The CDR3 consists of 15 residues. CDR1 is MNHNS, CDR2 SASEGT, per germline. The CDR3 protein is CASSFGGAGTGELFF.

V and J are TRBV18 and TRBJ2-7; the TRBD1 assignment by TCRdb is unverifiable without DNA. The germline CDR1 and CDR2 sequences are KGHSH and LQKENI. The CDR3 runs to 15 residues. The CDR3 is CASSPTGGLQHEQYF.

The gene calls are TRBV7-9 and TRBJ1-6; there is no DNA to check the TCRdb D call of TRBD1. This CDR3 is built from 15 residues. Looked up from germline, CDR1 is SEHNR and CDR2 is FQNEAQ (reference sequence). The CDR3 loop reads CASSLGDRENSPLHF.

The chain recombines TRBV5-1 with TRBJ1-1. The germline V gene encodes CDR1 SGHRS and CDR2 YFSETQ. The CDR3 length is 13 residues. This chain's CDR3 is CASSADVGTEAFF.

The J gene is TRBJ1-2, the V gene TRBV5-4; TCRdb gives TRBD1 as the D gene, but with no DNA this cannot be confirmed. Per germline, CDR1 SGHNT and CDR2 YYREEE (reference sequence). The CDR3 loop spans 16 amino acids. The CDR3 spells CASSPAGHEANYGYTF.

This sequence joins TRBV18 and TRBJ1-1; TCRdb reports TRBD1, a call that lacks DNA to check it against. The CDR3 covers 13 residues. CDR1 and CDR2 from the germline V gene are KGHSH and LQKENI. CDR3 residues: CASRQGIGTEAFF.

The chain couples TRBV4-2 to TRBJ2-5; with no DNA, the TCRdb D assignment of TRBD1 cannot be verified. The germline V gene encodes CDR1 LGHNA and CDR2 YNFKEQ. The CDR3 covers 14 residues. This chain's CDR3 is CASSQETPMETQYF.

The chain couples TRBV5-1 to TRBJ2-2; absent DNA, TCRdb's TRBD2 call cannot be checked. This CDR3 has 16 residues. Germline loops: CDR1 SGHRS, CDR2 YFSETQ. CDR3 in amino acids: CASSSGPPMSAGELFF.

The rearrangement joins TRBV7-3 to TRBJ2-3; absent DNA, TCRdb's TRBD2 call cannot be checked. The germline V gene has CDR1 SGHTA and CDR2 FQGTGA. CDR3 length: 17 amino acids. The CDR3 is CASSSGTSGGAIDTQYF.

This rearrangement joins TRBV12-3 or TRBV12-4 to TRBJ1-4; TCRdb calls TRBD1, which cannot be checked without DNA. The CDR3 length is 16 residues. The CDR3 sequence is CASNMGRGPTNEKLFF.

V is TRBV20-1 and J is TRBJ1-4; as DNA is missing, the TRBD1 call by TCRdb cannot be tested. Germline assignment: CDR1 DFQATT and CDR2 SNEGSKA (reference sequence). CDR3 length equals 14 residues. The CDR3 loop reads CSAHKQGAGEKLFF.

V usage is TRBV4-2 and J usage is TRBJ1-5. This CDR3 comprises 14 residues. The germline CDR1 and CDR2 sequences are LGHNA and YNFKEQ. The CDR3 sequence is CASSQGHSNQPQHF.

The V and J genes are TRBV5-1 and TRBJ2-5; TCRdb's D call of TRBD1 is untestable without DNA. CDR3 length: 15 amino acids. The germline CDR1 and CDR2 sequences are SGHRS and YFSETQ. CDR3 amino acids: CASSLELSGGVPPYF.

CDR3 sequence reads: CASSSPARGNEQFF. The chain recombines TRBV7-2 with TRBJ2-1; TCRdb gives TRBD2 as the D gene, but with no DNA this cannot be confirmed. The germline V gene has CDR1 SGHTA and CDR2 FQGNSA. This CDR3 comprises 14 residues.

CDR3 in amino acids: CSARAAGGPTGELFF. The gene calls are TRBV20-1 and TRBJ2-2; with no DNA, the TCRdb D assignment of TRBD2 cannot be verified. Germline lookup yields CDR1 DFQATT and CDR2 SNEGSKA (reference sequence). The CDR3 is 15 amino acids.

The chain combines TRBV12-3 or TRBV12-4 with TRBJ2-5; TCRdb lists TRBD2, though no DNA is available to test this call. The CDR3 totals 15 residues. This CDR3 reads CASRALAGGLETQYF.

This CDR3 is CASSRSSSGRAYEQYF. The rearrangement uses TRBV4-2 and TRBJ2-7; TCRdb reports TRBD2, a call that lacks DNA to check it against. CDR1 LGHNA and CDR2 YNFKEQ come from the germline V gene. This CDR3 is built from 16 residues.

CDR3 sequence: CASSFRGSDYEQYF. The rearrangement links TRBV12-3 or TRBV12-4 to TRBJ2-7. This CDR3 has 14 residues.

This chain connects TRBV6-6 to TRBJ2-5. The CDR3 spans 12 residues. Germline CDR1 is MNHNY and CDR2 is SVGAGI (reference sequence). The CDR3 here is CASSRIQETQYF.

The chain combines TRBV20-1 with TRBJ2-7; the TCRdb D gene call, TRBD1, has no DNA to confirm it. Germline V lookup: CDR1 DFQATT, CDR2 SNEGSKA (reference sequence). The CDR3 has 12 amino acids. CDR3 loop: CSARGQASEQYF.

The gene calls are TRBV24-1 and TRBJ2-3; TCRdb's D gene call, TRBD2, goes unchecked for lack of DNA. The germline CDR1 and CDR2 sequences are KGHDR and SFDVKD. The CDR3 has 18 residues. Here the CDR3 reads CATSDRKTSGDLTDTQYF.

The chain links TRBV5-1 to TRBJ2-1; no DNA is available, so the TRBD1 call from TCRdb remains unchecked. Germline CDR1 is SGHRS and CDR2 is YFSETQ. This CDR3 contains 14 residues. This CDR3 reads CASSKQGEDNEQFF.

CDR3: CASSLDRRMNTEAFF. The V gene is TRBV12-3 or TRBV12-4, the J gene TRBJ1-1; there is no DNA to check the TCRdb D call of TRBD1. The CDR3 is 15 amino acids.

The genes are TRBV3-1 and TRBJ2-7; absent DNA, TCRdb's TRBD2 call cannot be checked. The CDR3 extends over 15 amino acids. CDR1 LGHDT and CDR2 YNNKEL come from the germline V gene (reference sequence). CDR3 sequence: CASSQGLAEAYEQYF.

The chain links TRBV9 to TRBJ2-1. Germline V gene data show CDR1 as SGDLS and CDR2 as YYNGEE. The CDR3 contains 14 residues. The CDR3 reads CASKPRPLDGEQFF.

The chain combines TRBV6-1 with TRBJ1-1; TCRdb indicates TRBD1, and absent DNA this call remains unverified. Germline V gives CDR1 MNHNS, CDR2 SASEGT. The CDR3 has 13 amino acids. CDR3 sequence reads: CASRPGGRPEAFF.

This chain joins TRBV19 and TRBJ1-1; TCRdb calls TRBD1, which cannot be checked without DNA. CDR1 is LNHDA, CDR2 SQIVND, per germline (reference sequence). The CDR3 contains 14 residues. The CDR3 region is CASSMGGTNTEAFF.